A selection of T cell receptor beta chains follows, all from one sample in a study of OX40 agonist ivuxolimab in advanced cancers. Generated by immunoSEQ multiplex PCR, the TCRdb table keeps only in-frame clones and is missing some. This sample has approximately 69,000 clones; approximately 80% occur once, and the top ten carry about 1.1%. Sequences were derived from CD4+ or CD8+ T cells sorted from blood, sampled in a trial of the OX40 agonist ivuxolimab. The receptors were gathered from an adult with an advanced solid tumor such as melanoma, head and neck, liver or kidney cancer. CDR3s include the opening cysteine and the closing phenylalanine or tryptophan. Each record gives: J gene, V gene, CDR3 protein.

j_call: TRBJ1-5; v_call: TRBV7-2; cdr3_aa: CASSLRIYQPQHF
j_call: TRBJ2-5; v_call: TRBV19; cdr3_aa: CASSPGTNQETQYF
j_call: TRBJ2-2; v_call: TRBV6-5; cdr3_aa: CASSYWTTNTGELFF
j_call: TRBJ2-5; v_call: TRBV5-1; cdr3_aa: CASSLGQQETQYF
j_call: TRBJ2-7; v_call: TRBV7-2; cdr3_aa: CASSYSGASYEQYF
j_call: TRBJ1-2; v_call: TRBV7-7; cdr3_aa: CASSQINRENYGYTF
j_call: .; v_call: TRBV18; cdr3_aa: CASSPPGDYEQYF
j_call: TRBJ2-5; v_call: TRBV7-2; cdr3_aa: CASSLGVGGAETQYF
j_call: TRBJ1-1; v_call: TRBV4-3; cdr3_aa: CASSQESDTEAFF
j_call: TRBJ1-6; v_call: TRBV6-1; cdr3_aa: CASSEVGGLNSPLHF
j_call: TRBJ2-3; v_call: TRBV7-2; cdr3_aa: CASSRTSLTDTQYF